Listed below are T cell receptor beta chains from one sample, sequenced in a study of technical replicates of blood from several donors. Profiling relied on immunoSEQ multiplex PCR, and the TCRdb table lists in-frame clones only, not all of them. Seen here are around 61,000 clones, around 85% observed once, and the top ten hold roughly 5%. The sequenced sample was PBMCs. These receptor sequences come from a human donor in good health. Some clones in this sample may be carry-over from other donors' samples. Both conserved end residues are part of each CDR3. The order of the fields is clone size, D gene, V gene, J gene, CDR3 protein, CDR3 DNA. The D gene is left open where the match is weak. For some rows the clone size is stated as once, few or many, or as a class when expanded; others skip it.

abundance: .
d_gene: TRBD2
v_gene: TRBV11-2
j_gene: TRBJ2-7
CDR3aa: CASSRSSGPGSSYEQYF
CDR3nt: TGTGCCAGCAGCAGGTCTAGCGGGCCTGGATCGTCCTACGAGCAGTACTTC

abundance: .
d_gene: .
v_gene: TRBV12-5
j_gene: TRBJ2-7
CDR3aa: CASGSGTGFSDEQYF
CDR3nt: TGTGCTAGTGGTTCGGGTACAGGGTTTAGCGACGAGCAGTACTTC

abundance: .
d_gene: TRBD2
v_gene: TRBV6-1
j_gene: TRBJ2-7
CDR3aa: CASSEFGGGAFPYEQYF
CDR3nt: TGTGCCAGCAGTGAATTCGGCGGGGGGGCTTTTCCCTACGAGCAGTACTTC

abundance: .
d_gene: .
v_gene: TRBV30
j_gene: TRBJ1-3
CDR3aa: CAWSLKTRSAGNTIYF
CDR3nt: TGTGCCTGGAGTTTAAAGACACGGTCGGCTGGAAACACCATATATTTT

abundance: .
d_gene: TRBD1
v_gene: TRBV2
j_gene: TRBJ2-2
CDR3aa: CASRRGRSGELFF
CDR3nt: TGTGCCAGCAGGAGGGGGCGGAGCGGGGAGCTGTTTTTT

abundance: .
d_gene: TRBD2
v_gene: TRBV7-2
j_gene: TRBJ2-5
CDR3aa: CASSLTSGARLQTQYF
CDR3nt: TGTGCCAGCAGCTTGACTAGCGGGGCCCGGCTTCAGACCCAGTACTTC

abundance: .
d_gene: TRBD2
v_gene: TRBV7-2
j_gene: TRBJ2-3
CDR3aa: CASTQGTSGTDTQYF
CDR3nt: TGTGCCAGCACCCAGGGGACTAGCGGGACAGATACGCAGTATTTT

abundance: many
d_gene: .
v_gene: TRBV27
j_gene: TRBJ2-7
CDR3aa: CASSPGQRVYEQYF
CDR3nt: TGTGCCAGCAGTCCAGGACAGAGAGTCTACGAGCAGTACTTC

abundance: .
d_gene: TRBD1
v_gene: TRBV7-3
j_gene: TRBJ1-3
CDR3aa: CASSLTGAGNTIYF
CDR3nt: TGTGCCAGCAGCCTGACAGGGGCTGGAAACACCATATATTTT

abundance: .
d_gene: TRBD1
v_gene: TRBV30
j_gene: TRBJ2-7
CDR3aa: CAWRDRGRPYEQYF
CDR3nt: TGTGCCTGGCGGGACAGGGGCCGGCCCTACGAGCAGTACTTC

abundance: .
d_gene: .
v_gene: TRBV30
j_gene: TRBJ2-6
CDR3aa: CAWSFGILSGANVLTF
CDR3nt: TGTGCCTGGAGTTTCGGGATCCTGAGTGGGGCCAACGTCCTGACTTTC

abundance: once
d_gene: .
v_gene: TRBV10-3
j_gene: TRBJ1-1
CDR3aa: CAISERGGAQNTEAFF
CDR3nt: TGTGCCATCAGTGAAAGGGGGGGAGCCCAGAACACTGAAGCTTTCTTT

abundance: many
d_gene: .
v_gene: TRBV5-4
j_gene: TRBJ2-3
CDR3aa: CASSPLGADTQYF
CDR3nt: TGTGCCAGCAGCCCGCTAGGCGCAGATACGCAGTATTTT

abundance: .
d_gene: TRBD1
v_gene: TRBV4-2
j_gene: TRBJ1-1
CDR3aa: CASSLLGQGSTEAFF
CDR3nt: TGTGCCAGCAGCCTTCTTGGACAGGGTAGTACTGAAGCTTTCTTT

abundance: .
d_gene: TRBD2
v_gene: TRBV5-1
j_gene: TRBJ2-7
CDR3aa: CASSLTSAGASYEQYF
CDR3nt: TGCGCCAGCAGCTTGACTAGCGCCGGAGCGTCCTACGAGCAGTACTTC

abundance: .
d_gene: .
v_gene: TRBV21-1
j_gene: TRBJ1-4
CDR3aa: CASSKLAFWTNEKLFF
CDR3nt: TGTGCCAGCAGCAAACTTGCGTTTTGGACTAATGAAAAACTGTTTTTT

abundance: .
d_gene: TRBD1
v_gene: TRBV19
j_gene: TRBJ1-5
CDR3aa: CASSIGTGTYNQPQHF
CDR3nt: TGTGCCAGTAGTATCGGGACAGGGACCTATAATCAGCCCCAGCATTTT

abundance: few
d_gene: .
v_gene: TRBV6-5
j_gene: TRBJ2-1
CDR3aa: CASSLGGEQFF
CDR3nt: TGTGCCAGCAGCCTCGGCGGTGAGCAGTTCTTC

abundance: .
d_gene: .
v_gene: TRBV7-2
j_gene: TRBJ1-4
CDR3aa: CASSFRQGGEKLFF
CDR3nt: TGTGCCAGCAGCTTTCGGCAGGGAGGTGAAAAACTGTTTTTT

abundance: .
d_gene: .
v_gene: TRBV6-6
j_gene: TRBJ1-3
CDR3aa: CASSYFPVVSGNTIYF
CDR3nt: TGTGCCAGCAGTTATTTCCCGGTGGTCTCTGGAAACACCATATATTTT

abundance: few
d_gene: .
v_gene: TRBV28
j_gene: TRBJ1-5
CDR3aa: CASSRQAPTSQHF
CDR3nt: TGTGCCAGCAGTAGACAGGCCCCAACTTCCCAGCATTTT

abundance: many
d_gene: .
v_gene: TRBV25-1
j_gene: TRBJ1-1
CDR3aa: CASSESAQGGTEAFF
CDR3nt: TGTGCCAGCAGTGAATCGGCTCAGGGAGGCACTGAAGCTTTCTTT

abundance: .
d_gene: TRBD1
v_gene: TRBV6-6
j_gene: TRBJ1-2
CDR3aa: CASSLQGANYGYTF
CDR3nt: TGTGCCAGCAGTCTACAGGGGGCTAACTATGGCTACACCTTC

abundance: .
d_gene: TRBD1
v_gene: TRBV2
j_gene: TRBJ2-1
CDR3aa: CAGGQGREQFF
CDR3nt: TGTGCCGGTGGACAGGGGCGTGAGCAGTTCTTC

abundance: .
d_gene: .
v_gene: TRBV6-5
j_gene: TRBJ1-5
CDR3aa: CASSPRGELNQPQHF
CDR3nt: TGTGCCAGCAGCCCCAGGGGAGAACTCAATCAGCCCCAGCATTTT

abundance: few
d_gene: .
v_gene: TRBV16
j_gene: TRBJ1-1
CDR3aa: CASSQWAANTEAFF
CDR3nt: TGTGCCAGCAGCCAATGGGCAGCGAACACTGAAGCTTTCTTT

abundance: .
d_gene: .
v_gene: TRBV7-2
j_gene: TRBJ2-2
CDR3aa: CASSFQGSTNTGELFF
CDR3nt: TGTGCCAGCAGCTTTCAGGGCTCAACGAACACCGGGGAGCTGTTTTTT

abundance: few
d_gene: .
v_gene: TRBV27
j_gene: TRBJ2-6
CDR3aa: CASSVFIGTGANVLTF
CDR3nt: TGTGCCAGCAGCGTTTTTATCGGTACTGGGGCCAACGTCCTGACTTTC

abundance: few
d_gene: .
v_gene: TRBV5-4
j_gene: TRBJ1-1
CDR3aa: CASSAASTEAFF
CDR3nt: TGTGCCAGCAGCGCCGCGAGCACTGAAGCTTTCTTT

abundance: .
d_gene: .
v_gene: TRBV9
j_gene: TRBJ2-5
CDR3aa: CASSVGAGAHQETQYF
CDR3nt: TGTGCCAGCAGCGTAGGGGCAGGGGCCCACCAAGAGACCCAGTACTTC

abundance: .
d_gene: TRBD2
v_gene: TRBV7-8
j_gene: TRBJ2-5
CDR3aa: CASSLTAGGAQETQYF
CDR3nt: TGTGCCAGCAGCTTAACAGCCGGGGGGGCCCAAGAGACCCAGTACTTC

abundance: .
d_gene: TRBD1
v_gene: TRBV5-1
j_gene: TRBJ2-7
CDR3aa: CASSTDRDRPSSYEQYF
CDR3nt: TGCGCCAGCAGCACGGACCGGGACAGACCGAGCTCCTACGAGCAGTACTTC

abundance: .
d_gene: .
v_gene: TRBV6-1
j_gene: TRBJ2-7
CDR3aa: CASRSGPYEQYF
CDR3nt: TGTGCCAGCCGTAGCGGACCCTACGAGCAGTACTTC

abundance: .
d_gene: .
v_gene: TRBV6-5
j_gene: TRBJ1-6
CDR3aa: CASSYSGGLGSPLHF
CDR3nt: TGTGCCAGCAGTTACTCAGGAGGGTTGGGCTCACCCCTCCACTTT

abundance: .
d_gene: .
v_gene: TRBV5-6
j_gene: TRBJ1-6
CDR3aa: CASSSTGNFNSPLHF
CDR3nt: TGTGCCAGCAGCTCAACAGGGAATTTCAATTCACCCCTCCACTTT

abundance: .
d_gene: .
v_gene: TRBV7-3
j_gene: TRBJ2-2
CDR3aa: CASTRGSGELFF
CDR3nt: TGTGCCAGCACCCGAGGCTCCGGGGAGCTGTTTTTT

abundance: .
d_gene: TRBD2
v_gene: TRBV7-2
j_gene: TRBJ2-1
CDR3aa: CASSLMTSGRAFNEQFF
CDR3nt: TGTGCCAGCAGCTTAATGACTAGCGGGAGGGCCTTTAATGAGCAGTTCTTC

abundance: .
d_gene: TRBD1
v_gene: TRBV11-1
j_gene: TRBJ1-2
CDR3aa: CASSGDRGNGYTF
CDR3nt: TGTGCCAGCAGTGGGGACAGGGGGAATGGCTACACCTTC

abundance: .
d_gene: TRBD1
v_gene: TRBV20-1
j_gene: TRBJ2-1
CDR3aa: CSAGTGLEQFF
CDR3nt: TGCAGTGCTGGGACAGGTCTGGAGCAGTTCTTC

abundance: .
d_gene: TRBD1
v_gene: TRBV19
j_gene: TRBJ1-3
CDR3aa: CASTDRGSGNTIYF
CDR3nt: TGTGCCAGTACTGACAGGGGTTCTGGAAACACCATATATTTT

abundance: .
d_gene: .
v_gene: TRBV30
j_gene: TRBJ2-5
CDR3aa: CAWSTGTQETQYF
CDR3nt: TGTGCCTGGAGTACCGGGACACAAGAGACCCAGTACTTC

abundance: .
d_gene: .
v_gene: TRBV7-6
j_gene: TRBJ2-3
CDR3aa: CASSLDRETQYF
CDR3nt: TGTGCCAGCAGCTTAGACAGGGAAACGCAGTATTTT

abundance: .
d_gene: TRBD1
v_gene: TRBV6-6
j_gene: TRBJ1-2
CDR3aa: CASIADRSTYGYTF
CDR3nt: TGTGCCAGCATTGCGGACAGGTCTACCTATGGCTACACCTTC

abundance: .
d_gene: TRBD1
v_gene: TRBV9
j_gene: TRBJ1-1
CDR3aa: CASSPTGLRAFF
CDR3nt: TGTGCCAGCAGCCCGACAGGGCTGCGAGCTTTCTTT

abundance: few
d_gene: .
v_gene: TRBV2
j_gene: TRBJ2-1
CDR3aa: CASSWSYNEQFF
CDR3nt: TGTGCCAGCAGTTGGAGTTACAATGAGCAGTTCTTC

abundance: .
d_gene: TRBD2
v_gene: TRBV14
j_gene: TRBJ2-1
CDR3aa: CASSFGGRAGIDEQFF
CDR3nt: TGTGCCAGCAGCTTTGGGGGGAGGGCCGGGATCGATGAGCAGTTCTTC

abundance: .
d_gene: .
v_gene: TRBV5-1
j_gene: TRBJ1-4
CDR3aa: CASSTGGTTNEKLFF
CDR3nt: TGCGCCAGCAGCACTGGGGGGACAACTAATGAAAAACTGTTTTTT

abundance: .
d_gene: TRBD1
v_gene: TRBV7-9
j_gene: TRBJ2-2
CDR3aa: CASSLVLGQGNTGELFF
CDR3nt: TGTGCCAGCAGCTTAGTTCTGGGACAGGGGAACACCGGGGAGCTGTTTTTT

abundance: .
d_gene: TRBD1
v_gene: TRBV19
j_gene: TRBJ2-1
CDR3aa: CASSPGAGGYNEQFF
CDR3nt: TGTGCCAGTAGTCCTGGGGCAGGGGGATACAATGAGCAGTTCTTC